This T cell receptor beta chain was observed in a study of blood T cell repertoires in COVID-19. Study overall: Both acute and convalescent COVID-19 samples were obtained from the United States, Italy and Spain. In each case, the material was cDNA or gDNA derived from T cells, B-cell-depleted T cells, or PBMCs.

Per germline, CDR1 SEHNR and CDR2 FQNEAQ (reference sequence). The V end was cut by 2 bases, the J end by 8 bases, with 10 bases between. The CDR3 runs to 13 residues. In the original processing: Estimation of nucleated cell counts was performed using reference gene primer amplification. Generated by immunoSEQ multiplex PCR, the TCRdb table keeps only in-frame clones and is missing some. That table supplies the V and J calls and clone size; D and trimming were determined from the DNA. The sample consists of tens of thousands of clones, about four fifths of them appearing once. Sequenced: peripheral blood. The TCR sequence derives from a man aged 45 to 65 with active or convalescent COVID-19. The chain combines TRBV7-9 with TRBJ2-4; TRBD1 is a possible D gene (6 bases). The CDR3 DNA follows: TGTGCCAGCAGCTTAACAGGGTCGGACATTCAGTACTTC. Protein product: CASSLTGSDIQYF.